These 26 T cell receptor beta chains were sequenced from one sample in a study of shared clonotypes between healthy human individuals. The repertoire was sequenced with immunoSEQ multiplex PCR; TCRdb's copy has only in-frame clones and lacks some. The sample includes about 1 million clones, 75% of them seen just once. Material: memory CD4+ T cells sorted from blood. Described subset: CD45RA-negative fraction. The receptors here all came from a man younger than 35 in good health.

V is TRBV28 and J is TRBJ1-4; D may be TRBD1 (6 bases). The CDR3 is 13 amino acids. V gave up 5 bases and J gave up 8 bases, with 12 bases separating them. CDR1 and CDR2 (germline): MDHEN, SYDVKM. The CDR3 DNA sequence: TGTGCCAGCAGTCGGGGGCCTAGCGAAAAACTGTTTTTT. As protein: CASSRGPSEKLFF. Filled out from reference TRBV28 and TRBJ1-4, the complete variable domain reads DVKVTQSSRYLVKRTGEKVFLECVQDMDHENMFWYRQDPGLGLRLIYFSYDVKMKEKGDIPEGYSVSREKKERFSLILESASTNQTSMYLCASSRGPSEKLFFGSGTQLSVL.

This clone was seen a handful of times. The rearrangement links TRBV29-1 to TRBJ1-1, with D perhaps matching TRBD1 (5 bases). Between the trimmed V and J ends, which lost 7 bases and 2 bases, there was a span of 11 bases. The CDR3 covers 12 residues. The germline V gene has CDR1 SQVTM and CDR2 ANQGSEA. The CDR3 sequence is CSGKTANTEAFF. The DNA of the CDR3 is TGCAGCGGTAAGACAGCAAACACTGAAGCTTTCTTT.

The chain employs TRBV6-8 and TRBJ2-4, with D unclear. CDR3 length: 15 amino acids. Germline V gene sequence: CDR1 MNHGY, CDR2 SAAAGT. The V and J ends lost 0 bases and 1 base respectively, with 7 bases between them. This chain's CDR3 is CASSYSFGAKNIQYF. CDR3 DNA sequence: TGTGCCAGCAGTTACTCCTTCGGCGCCAAAAACATTCAGTACTTC.

This chain connects TRBV6-1 to TRBJ2-3; the match to TRBD1 covers 7 bases. Germline CDR1 reads MNHNS; CDR2 reads SASEGT. This CDR3 is built from 15 residues. V lost 6 bases, J lost 3 bases, and 9 bases stayed unmatched. Here the CDR3 reads CASRAGTANTDTQYF. As DNA, the CDR3 is TGTGCCAGCAGAGCCGGGACAGCTAATACAGATACGCAGTATTTT.

The rearrangement joins TRBV25-1 to TRBJ2-5, with D perhaps TRBD1 (5 bases). V was pared by 1 base and J by 9 bases, with 15 bases between. CDR1 and CDR2 (germline): MGHDK, SYGVNS. This CDR3 spans 14 amino acids. Written as DNA, the CDR3 is TGTGCCAGCAGTGAATCCGGCAGGGCGACGGCCCAGTACTTC. It codes for CASSESGRATAQYF.

With regard to this clone: Other DNA sequences from this sample encode an identical CDR3 as well. J is TRBJ2-5 and V is TRBV5-4, with D possibly TRBD2 on 6 matching bases. CDR3 length: 15 amino acids. Looked up from germline, CDR1 is SGHNT and CDR2 is YYREEE (reference sequence). The V end was cut by 0 bases, the J end by 2 bases, with 11 bases between. The CDR3 region is CASSLDGGGQETQYF. DNA for the CDR3: TGTGCCAGCAGCTTGGACGGAGGAGGGCAAGAGACCCAGTACTTC.

This chain connects TRBV7-2 to TRBJ1-3; D is ambiguous. Germline lookup yields CDR1 SGHTA and CDR2 FQGNSA. CDR3 size: 14 residues. Trimming pared 5 bases from V and 0 bases from J, leaving 8 bases between. The CDR3 sequence: CASSRLNSGNTIYF. For the CDR3, the DNA is TGTGCCAGCAGCCGTCTAAACTCTGGAAACACCATATATTTT.

The rearrangement uses TRBV10-1 and TRBJ2-7; 7 bases align to TRBD1. The CDR3 runs to 14 residues. After removal of 6 bases from V and 0 bases from J, the junction contained 5 bases not matched to a gene. Germline CDR1 reads WNHNN; CDR2 reads SYGVQD (reference sequence). Here the CDR3 reads CASSSDRDSYEQYF. The CDR3 region has the DNA TGCGCCAGCAGCTCCGACAGGGACTCCTACGAGCAGTACTTC.

The V gene is TRBV7-9, the J gene TRBJ2-3; 8 nucleotides align to TRBD2. The trim removed 3 bases at V and 3 bases at J, leaving 5 bases unmatched. This CDR3 has 15 amino acids. Germline loops: CDR1 SEHNR, CDR2 FQNEAQ (reference sequence). Written as DNA, the CDR3 is TGTGCCAGCAGCTTTAGCGGGGTGGGAACAGATACGCAGTATTTT. Encoded protein: CASSFSGVGTDTQYF.

The chain combines TRBV25-1 with TRBJ2-4, with 9 bases lining up with TRBD1. With 6 bases clipped from V and 7 bases from J, the junction kept 10 bases outside the gene matches. The CDR3 contains 15 residues. Germline V gene data show CDR1 as MGHDK and CDR2 as SYGVNS. Written as DNA, the CDR3 is TGTGCCAGCAGCCAAGCCACAGGGGGCCAGAACATTCAGTACTTC. The encoded protein is CASSQATGGQNIQYF.

The chain is built from TRBV10-1 and TRBJ2-5; unclear D gene. Germline loops: CDR1 WNHNN, CDR2 SYGVQD (reference sequence). The CDR3 is made up of 15 amino acids. The ends were cut back, 0 bases at V and 10 bases at J, with 18 bases in the middle. CDR3 in amino acids: CASSESSGPKKIQYF. In nucleotides, the CDR3 is TGCGCCAGCAGTGAGTCTTCAGGTCCGAAGAAGATCCAGTACTTC.

About this clone itself: A junction end diverges from the germline sequence, so it may reflect a read error. This chain connects TRBV19 to TRBJ1-5; D perhaps matches TRBD1 (5 bases). Germline V gene sequence: CDR1 LNHDA, CDR2 SQIVND (reference sequence). This CDR3 comprises 14 residues. The CDR3 region is CASNIPQGGQPQHF. Written as DNA, the CDR3 is TGTGCCAGTAATATACCCCAGGGAGGTCAGCCCCAGCATTTT.

V usage is TRBV11-2 and J usage is TRBJ2-3; D is ambiguous. V was trimmed by 3 bases and J by 2 bases, leaving 12 bases between them. In germline, CDR1 is SGHAT, CDR2 FQNNGV. The CDR3 sequence is 15 residues long. The CDR3 DNA is TGTGCCAGCAGCTTTAAGGTCGGATACACAGATACGCAGTATTTT. This encodes CASSFKVGYTDTQYF.

V usage is TRBV14 and J usage is TRBJ2-7, with D perhaps TRBD2 (7 bases). The CDR3 extends over 16 amino acids. The V gene's germline CDR1 is SGHDN and CDR2 FVKESK. V was clipped by 2 bases and J by 0 bases, with 14 bases between them. The CDR3 bases are TGTGCCAGCAGCCAAATGGGGGGCGGGAGCTCCTACGAGCAGTACTTC. It specifies CASSQMGGGSSYEQYF.

This clone was seen only a few times. V is TRBV6-5 and J is TRBJ1-2; tentatively, D is TRBD1 (6 bases). V dropped 2 bases and J dropped 5 bases, with 15 bases sitting between them. From germline, CDR1 is MNHEY and CDR2 SVGAGI. The CDR3 is made up of 15 amino acids. The CDR3 reads CASSYRVQGWYGYTF. DNA of the CDR3: TGTGCCAGCAGTTACCGGGTGCAGGGGTGGTATGGCTACACCTTC.

Regarding this clone: At the DNA level, this CDR3 is encoded by other sequences in the same sample as well. The chain couples TRBV20-1 to TRBJ2-5, with D perhaps matching TRBD2 (6 bases). Germline assignment: CDR1 DFQATT and CDR2 SNEGSKA (reference sequence). V was clipped by 5 bases and J by 4 bases, with 8 bases between them. CDR3 length: 11 amino acids. The CDR3 sequence is CSALGGETQYF. The CDR3 DNA reads TGCAGTGCTCTGGGGGGAGAGACCCAGTACTTC.

The chain recombines TRBV5-1 with TRBJ2-1; TRBD1 aligns across 10 bases. Trimming took 5 bases from V and 4 from J; bases not matched to a gene: 6. Germline CDR1 is SGHRS and CDR2 is YFSETQ. The CDR3 is 15 amino acids. The CDR3 loop is CASRRGTGAYNEQFF. In nucleotides, the CDR3 is TGCGCCAGCAGGAGGGGGACAGGGGCTTACAATGAGCAGTTCTTC.

At least ten counts were recorded for this clone. The chain links TRBV7-3 to TRBJ2-7; the match to TRBD2 covers 13 bases. This CDR3 spans 17 amino acids. The V gene's germline CDR1 is SGHTA and CDR2 FQGTGA. J lost 2 bases, V lost 4 bases, and 8 bases had no gene match. The CDR3 spells CASSSPPGLAGPYEQYF. CDR3 coding DNA: TGTGCCAGCAGCTCCCCGCCGGGACTAGCGGGGCCCTACGAGCAGTACTTC.

As regards this clone: Other nucleotide sequences in the sample specify the same CDR3. This sequence joins TRBV19 and TRBJ2-6; D is unclear. The length of the CDR3 is 13 residues. Germline CDR1 reads LNHDA; CDR2 reads SQIVND (reference sequence). Deletions cut 3 bases from V and 4 bases from J, with 4 bases between. The CDR3 is CASSISGANVLTF. The CDR3 nucleotides are TGTGCCAGTAGTATTTCAGGGGCCAACGTCCTGACTTTC.

This clone has a single count. The chain carries TRBV6-5 and TRBJ2-7, with D tentatively TRBD1 or TRBD2 (6 bases each). V was shortened by 0 bases and J by 6 bases, with 12 bases between the two germline ends. Germline values: CDR1 MNHEY, CDR2 SVGAGI. There are 14 residues in the CDR3. The CDR3 sequence: CASSYSGGRGEQYF. CDR3 nucleotides: TGTGCCAGCAGTTACTCGGGGGGCAGAGGCGAGCAGTACTTC.

This clone was detected a few times. CDR3 region: CSVGRTSGQETQYF. In nucleotides, the CDR3 is TGCAGCGTTGGGAGGACTAGCGGCCAAGAGACCCAGTACTTC. The rearrangement joins TRBV29-1 to TRBJ2-5; 10 bases match TRBD2. In germline, CDR1 is SQVTM, CDR2 ANQGSEA. The CDR3 totals 14 residues. J was trimmed by 1 base and V by 4 bases; bases with no gene match: 3.

The gene calls are TRBV2 and TRBJ2-4; 10 bases match TRBD2. The CDR3 has 16 amino acids. The trim removed 3 bases at V and 7 bases at J, leaving 9 bases unmatched. Germline V gene sequence: CDR1 SNHLY, CDR2 FYNNEI. The CDR3 DNA reads as TGTGCCAGCAGTGACCCAGCGGGGGGGCCGCGGAACATTCAGTACTTC. It specifies CASSDPAGGPRNIQYF.

The chain employs TRBV30 and TRBJ1-4; no reliable D call. Germline CDR1 is GTSNPN and CDR2 is SVGIG (reference sequence). This CDR3 comprises 13 residues. Trimming removed 6 bases from V and 8 bases from J, with 16 bases in between. The CDR3 DNA reads TGTGCCTGTTTGGGCCCCGCGAAGGAAAAACTGTTTTTT. This sequence encodes CACLGPAKEKLFF.

J is TRBJ2-5 and V is TRBV6-6, with D maybe TRBD1 (5 bases). CDR1 is MNHNY and CDR2 is SVGAGI in the germline V gene (reference sequence). The CDR3 contains 12 residues. Between the trimmed V and J ends, which lost 6 bases and 2 bases, there was a span of 7 bases. This chain's CDR3 is CASSRQQETQYF. The CDR3 DNA follows: TGTGCCAGCAGCCGACAGCAAGAGACCCAGTACTTC.

This chain connects TRBV7-2 to TRBJ2-2; D perhaps matches TRBD2 (5 bases). V lost 3 bases and J 1 base, leaving 15 bases between the germline ends. The CDR3 totals 17 residues. Germline V lookup: CDR1 SGHTA, CDR2 FQGNSA. The CDR3 coding sequence is TGTGCCAGCAGCTTGGACTCCATCTCCATGAACACCGGGGAGCTGTTTTTT. It specifies CASSLDSISMNTGELFF.

The V gene is TRBV28, the J gene TRBJ2-2; no firm D call. Germline loops: CDR1 MDHEN, CDR2 SYDVKM. Trimming pared 1 base from V and 0 bases from J, leaving 12 bases between. The CDR3 consists of 17 residues. The CDR3 nucleotides read TGTGCCAGCAGTTTATTTGGTCAGGCGTCGAACACCGGGGAGCTGTTTTTT. It codes for CASSLFGQASNTGELFF.